A selection of T cell receptor beta chains follows, all from one sample in a study of OX40 agonist ivuxolimab in advanced cancers. Sequencing used immunoSEQ multiplex PCR; TCRdb keeps in-frame clones, though not all of them. The sample lists roughly 28,000 clones; about 88% were seen once. The sample consisted of CD4+ or CD8+ T cells sorted from blood, taken in a trial of the OX40 agonist ivuxolimab. The source is an adult with an advanced solid tumor such as melanoma, head and neck, liver or kidney cancer. Both conserved end residues are part of each CDR3. A D gene is named only where the DNA matches it firmly.

V gene	J gene	D gene	CDR3 protein
TRBV6-5	TRBJ2-7	.	CAISPPHDYEQYF
TRBV7-9	TRBJ2-6	.	CASSYGPGSSGANVLTF
TRBV4-2	TRBJ1-1	.	CASSATFWDTEAFF
TRBV28	TRBJ1-5	.	CASSFVTRGLWPQHF
TRBV9	TRBJ2-1	.	CASSVAPFISLEYNEQFF
TRBV6-1	TRBJ1-2	.	CASRGGHGYTF
TRBV29-1	TRBJ2-7	.	CSVEAAHSPPYEQYF
TRBV27	TRBJ2-1	.	CASSLGGNEQFF
TRBV5-6	TRBJ1-1	.	CASSLEPLSTNTEAFF
TRBV14	TRBJ1-2	.	CASSQGTQFNYGYTF
TRBV9	TRBJ2-3	.	CASSAEGWVDADTQYF
TRBV7-8	TRBJ2-1	.	CASSLGAEGVNEQFF
TRBV30	TRBJ2-7	.	CAWRDGYEQYF
TRBV6-6	TRBJ1-1	TRBD1	CASSRTGVINGTEAFF
TRBV28	TRBJ2-3	TRBD1	CASSLGQGARRTDTQYF
TRBV6-1	TRBJ1-4	.	CASTRRGENEKLFF
TRBV27	TRBJ2-7	.	CASSLSLPRQVMEQYF
TRBV7-9	TRBJ2-7	.	CASSSGLYEQYF
TRBV27	TRBJ2-7	.	CASSSIGSPLRDF
TRBV5-6	TRBJ1-5	.	CASSLGSNQPQHF
TRBV4-1	TRBJ2-4	.	CASSQPNWDIQYF
TRBV7-6	TRBJ2-5	.	CASSLGVGWDETQYF
TRBV29-1	TRBJ2-6	TRBD1	CSGLGTGDLSGANVLTF
TRBV2	TRBJ2-1	TRBD1	CASGAGTGAYNEQFF
TRBV7-6	TRBJ2-2	TRBD1	CASSLEQGDGELFF
TRBV5-1	TRBJ1-1	TRBD1	CASSPGGEAFF
TRBV25-1	TRBJ2-1	TRBD2	CASSPPTGLAGYNEQFF
TRBV7-3	TRBJ2-2	.	CASSPGTGELFF
TRBV30	TRBJ1-1	.	CAAGFLGTEAFF
TRBV19	TRBJ1-5	.	CASSPGTNQPQHF
TRBV14	TRBJ2-7	.	CASSPWGDRFYEQYF
TRBV27	TRBJ2-1	TRBD1	CASSLGTEFYNEQFF
TRBV29-1	TRBJ2-7	.	CSVEEGDSYEQYF
TRBV7-3	TRBJ2-1	TRBD2	CASSLMTSGPYNEQFF
TRBV18	TRBJ2-7	TRBD1	CASSLNRGHAGHEQYF
TRBV10-3	TRBJ2-3	TRBD2	CAISEYQRETDTQYF
TRBV7-8	TRBJ2-1	TRBD2	CASSLAGGFNEQFF
TRBV4-1	TRBJ2-7	TRBD2	CASSQSTSGSYEQYF
TRBV7-3	TRBJ2-1	.	CASSEGGTNEQFF
TRBV9	TRBJ2-7	.	CASSLRGSYEQYF
TRBV9	TRBJ2-1	TRBD2	CASSAGAAGGNEQFF
TRBV10-3	TRBJ2-5	TRBD1	CAISEEDRGPLGTQYF
TRBV28	TRBJ1-5	.	CASSLRGGNQPQHF
TRBV2	TRBJ2-3	.	CASSPRGALALNSDYTDTQYF
TRBV7-2	TRBJ2-3	.	CASSLVTPDTQYF
TRBV4-3	TRBJ1-2	.	CASSLGGSAGYGYTF
TRBV5-8	TRBJ1-1	TRBD1	CASSAQGARGTEAFF
TRBV7-8	TRBJ2-7	.	CASSSSEGRYEQYF
TRBV11-2	TRBJ2-3	TRBD2	CASSLTPRTSGSTDTQYF
TRBV2	TRBJ1-1	.	CASSELGATEAFF
TRBV7-8	TRBJ2-7	.	CASSSPESGSKTYEQYF
TRBV19	TRBJ1-1	.	CASRSPRGGTEAFF
TRBV28	TRBJ2-4	.	CASSLENIQYF
TRBV4-3	TRBJ2-7	TRBD1	CASSPRDRAYEQYF
TRBV9	TRBJ2-2	TRBD2	CASSAQKRERDGELFF